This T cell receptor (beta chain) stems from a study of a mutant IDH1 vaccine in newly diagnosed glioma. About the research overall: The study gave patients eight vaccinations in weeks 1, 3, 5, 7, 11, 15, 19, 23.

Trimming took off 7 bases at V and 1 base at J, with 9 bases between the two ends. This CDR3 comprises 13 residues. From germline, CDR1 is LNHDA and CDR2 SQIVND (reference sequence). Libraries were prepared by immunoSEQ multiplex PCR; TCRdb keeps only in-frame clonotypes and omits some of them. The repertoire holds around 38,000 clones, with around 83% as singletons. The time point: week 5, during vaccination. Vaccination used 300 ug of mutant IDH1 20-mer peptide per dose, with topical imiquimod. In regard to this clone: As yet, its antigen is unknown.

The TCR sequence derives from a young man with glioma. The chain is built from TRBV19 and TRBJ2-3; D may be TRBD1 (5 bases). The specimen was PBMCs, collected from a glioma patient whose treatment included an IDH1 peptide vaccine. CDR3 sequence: CASTLQGTDTQYF. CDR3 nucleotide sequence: TGTGCCAGTACGTTACAGGGCACAGATACGCAGTATTTT. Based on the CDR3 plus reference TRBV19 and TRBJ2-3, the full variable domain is DGGITQSPKYLFRKEGQNVTLSCEQNLNHDAMYWYRQDPGQGLRLIYYSQIVNDFQKGDIAEGYSVSREKKESFPLTVTSAQKNPTAFYLCASTLQGTDTQYFGPGTRLTVL.